The rows below give T cell receptor beta chains drawn from one sample of a study of resident and recirculating memory T cells in vitiligo. Profiled with immunoSEQ multiplex PCR; TCRdb holds only in-frame clones, not every one. This table has around 40,000 clones, around 90% appearing once. The sample taken for sequencing was blood. The receptor set was obtained from a male donor with vitiligo. The CDR3 runs from the conserved cysteine through the conserved F or W. D genes are given only for firm matches. The listing skips clone size in some rows; elsewhere it reads once, few, many or a size class.

clone size	V gene	J gene	D gene	CDR3 DNA	CDR3 protein
NA	TRBV5-1	TRBJ1-1	NA	TGCGCCAGCAGCCCGAATTCACAGGGTTTGGGTGAAGCTTTCTTT	CASSPNSQGLGEAFF
NA	TRBV5-4	TRBJ1-2	NA	TGTGCCAGCAGCCCCAAGACAGGCAACTATGGCTACACCTTC	CASSPKTGNYGYTF
NA	TRBV7-9	TRBJ1-3	NA	TGTGCCAGCCGTGAGCTCACTGGAAACACCATATATTTT	CASRELTGNTIYF
NA	TRBV29-1	TRBJ1-1	TRBD1	TGCAGCGCCCAGACAGGGTTTGGCACTGAAGCTTTCTTT	CSAQTGFGTEAFF
few	TRBV5-6	TRBJ1-2	NA	TGTGCCCCCGGCTTGGATAGATTAGCGGGCTATGGCTACACCTTC	CAPGLDRLAGYGYTF
once	TRBV7-8	TRBJ1-1	NA	TGTGCCAGCAGCTGGCGGGGGGCCCTGAACACTGAAGCTTTCTTT	CASSWRGALNTEAFF
NA	TRBV20-1	TRBJ2-1	NA	TGCAGTGCTGCAGGTAATGAGCAGTTCTTC	CSAAGNEQFF
NA	TRBV7-3	TRBJ2-3	TRBD2	TGTGCCAGCAGCTTAAAGCGGGGGGGCAGTATAGATACGCAGTATTTT	CASSLKRGGSIDTQYF
NA	TRBV7-2	TRBJ2-1	TRBD2	TGTGCCAGCAGCTTAGATTCCGGGGGGGCCACCTACAATGAGCAGTTCTTC	CASSLDSGGATYNEQFF
NA	TRBV19	TRBJ1-5	NA	TGTGCCAGCCTTTCGCGGGCAGCCAATCAGCCCCAGCATTTT	CASLSRAANQPQHF
NA	TRBV6-6	TRBJ2-5	NA	TGTGCCAGCAGTTACGGGGGGATACAAGAGACCCAGTACTTC	CASSYGGIQETQYF
NA	TRBV7-2	TRBJ2-7	NA	TGTGCCAGCAGCTTAGTGGGCTTGAGGGGTGCGGGGTCTGGGCAGTACTTC	CASSLVGLRGAGSGQYF
NA	TRBV9	TRBJ1-4	TRBD1	TGTGCCAGCAGCGCTCGACAGGGACCTTGGCCTAATGAAAAACTGTTTTTT	CASSARQGPWPNEKLFF
NA	TRBV5-1	TRBJ2-2	TRBD1	TGCGCCAGCAGCGGACAGGGCACCGGGGAGCTGTTTTTT	CASSGQGTGELFF
NA	TRBV6-5	TRBJ1-4	TRBD1	TGTGCCAGCAGTTACGGACAGGGTATGGGTGAAAAACTGTTTTTT	CASSYGQGMGEKLFF
NA	TRBV27	TRBJ2-5	TRBD1	TGTGCCAGCAGTTTTCGGACAGGGCCTTCGGAGACCCAGTACTTC	CASSFRTGPSETQYF
NA	TRBV6-5	TRBJ2-7	NA	TGTGCCAGCAGTTACTCCGGGGGGCTGGGGTTCGAGCAGTACTTC	CASSYSGGLGFEQYF
NA	TRBV5-1	TRBJ2-3	TRBD2	TGCGCCAGCAGACTTCTAGCGGGGGTAACTAGCACAGATACGCAGTATTTT	CASRLLAGVTSTDTQYF
NA	TRBV7-6	TRBJ1-6	TRBD1	TGTGCCAGCAGCTTGATTCGGGGACAGGATTCACCCCTCCACTTT	CASSLIRGQDSPLHF
NA	TRBV27	TRBJ2-3	TRBD1	TGTGCCAGCAGCATACTGGAAGGGACAGCGCTAGGAACGCAGTATTTT	CASSILEGTALGTQYF
NA	TRBV5-6	TRBJ1-5	TRBD1	TGTGCCAGCAGCTCCCGACAGGGCGGTCAGCCCCAGCATTTT	CASSSRQGGQPQHF
NA	TRBV7-6	TRBJ2-3	NA	TGTGCCAGCAGCCCAAAACGGGCAGATACGCAGTATTTT	CASSPKRADTQYF
NA	TRBV18	TRBJ2-5	NA	TGTGCCAGCTCACCACCCCCAGGGCAAGAGACCCAGTACTTC	CASSPPPGQETQYF
NA	TRBV18	TRBJ2-5	NA	TGTGCCAGCTCACGAGAGCGCCAAGAGACCCAGTACTTC	CASSRERQETQYF
once	TRBV29-1	TRBJ2-5	NA	TGCAGCGTTGTGGCTGGGGGGGAGACCCAGTACTTC	CSVVAGGETQYF
NA	TRBV10-3	TRBJ2-7	TRBD2	TGTGCCATCAGTGATTTGGTGTGGGAGGGGCAGTACTTC	CAISDLVWEGQYF
NA	TRBV11-2	TRBJ2-3	TRBD2	TGTGCCAGCAGGTCACTAGCGGGGGGGCCGACAGATACGCAGTATTTT	CASRSLAGGPTDTQYF
NA	TRBV5-1	TRBJ2-5	NA	TGCGCCAGCAGTAGGAGCAGCCGCCAAGAGACCCAGTACTTC	CASSRSSRQETQYF
NA	TRBV5-5	TRBJ1-5	NA	TGTGCCAGCAGCTTGGGGGGGGGCAATCAGCCCCAGCATTTT	CASSLGGGNQPQHF
once	TRBV18	TRBJ2-2	NA	TGTGCCAGCTCACCAAACAGACAATACGGGGAGCTGTTTTTT	CASSPNRQYGELFF
NA	TRBV7-2	TRBJ1-1	NA	TGTGCCAGCAGCTTAGCGTTCGGGAGGCAAGCTTTCTTT	CASSLAFGRQAFF